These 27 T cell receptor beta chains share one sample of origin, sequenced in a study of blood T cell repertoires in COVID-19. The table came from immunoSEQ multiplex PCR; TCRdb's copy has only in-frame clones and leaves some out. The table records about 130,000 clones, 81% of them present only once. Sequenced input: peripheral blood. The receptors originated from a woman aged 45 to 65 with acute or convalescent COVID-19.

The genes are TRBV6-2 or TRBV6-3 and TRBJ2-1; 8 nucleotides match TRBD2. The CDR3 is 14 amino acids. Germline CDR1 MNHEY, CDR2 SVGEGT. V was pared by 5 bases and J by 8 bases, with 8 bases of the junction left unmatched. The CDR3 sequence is CASSPPGGNDEQFF. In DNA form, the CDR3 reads TGTGCCAGCAGTCCCCCGGGAGGGAACGATGAGCAGTTCTTC.

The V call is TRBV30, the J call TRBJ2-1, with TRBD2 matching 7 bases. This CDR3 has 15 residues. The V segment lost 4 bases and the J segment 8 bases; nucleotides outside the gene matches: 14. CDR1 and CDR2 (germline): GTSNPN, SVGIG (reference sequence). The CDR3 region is CAWINKGRGGHEQFF. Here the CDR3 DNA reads TGTGCCTGGATAAATAAGGGTCGCGGGGGACATGAGCAGTTCTTC.

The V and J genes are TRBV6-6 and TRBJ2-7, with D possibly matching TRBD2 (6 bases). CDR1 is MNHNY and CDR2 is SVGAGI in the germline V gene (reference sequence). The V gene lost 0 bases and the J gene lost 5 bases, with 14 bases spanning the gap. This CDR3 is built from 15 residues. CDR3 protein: CASSYSGQGLDEQYF. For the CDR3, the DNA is TGTGCCAGCAGTTACTCCGGTCAGGGACTCGACGAGCAGTACTTC.

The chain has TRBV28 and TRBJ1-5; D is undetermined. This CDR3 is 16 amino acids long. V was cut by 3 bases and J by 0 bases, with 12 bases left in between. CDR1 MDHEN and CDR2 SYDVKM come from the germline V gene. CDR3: CASSFSTVYSNQPQHF. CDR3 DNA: TGTGCCAGCAGTTTTAGTACGGTATATAGCAATCAGCCCCAGCATTTT.

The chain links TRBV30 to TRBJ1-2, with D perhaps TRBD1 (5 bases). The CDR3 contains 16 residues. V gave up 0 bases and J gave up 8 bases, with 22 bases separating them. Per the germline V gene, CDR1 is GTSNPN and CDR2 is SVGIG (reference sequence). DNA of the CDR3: TGTGCCTGGAGTGTACGGCAGGGAACGACCTCTTTCGGCTACACCTTC. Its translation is CAWSVRQGTTSFGYTF.

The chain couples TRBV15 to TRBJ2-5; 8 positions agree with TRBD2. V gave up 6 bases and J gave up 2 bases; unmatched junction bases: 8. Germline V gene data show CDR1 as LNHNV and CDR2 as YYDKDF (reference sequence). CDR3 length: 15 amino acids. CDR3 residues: CATSVWSGGQETQYF. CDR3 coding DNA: TGTGCCACCAGTGTTTGGAGCGGGGGTCAAGAGACCCAGTACTTC.

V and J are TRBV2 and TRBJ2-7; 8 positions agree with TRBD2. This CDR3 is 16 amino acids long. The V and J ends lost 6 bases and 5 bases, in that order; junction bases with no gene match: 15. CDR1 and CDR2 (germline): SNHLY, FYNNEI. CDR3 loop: CASSPVWSGSVNEQYF. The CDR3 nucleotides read TGTGCCAGCAGCCCCGTGTGGAGCGGGAGTGTCAACGAGCAGTACTTC.

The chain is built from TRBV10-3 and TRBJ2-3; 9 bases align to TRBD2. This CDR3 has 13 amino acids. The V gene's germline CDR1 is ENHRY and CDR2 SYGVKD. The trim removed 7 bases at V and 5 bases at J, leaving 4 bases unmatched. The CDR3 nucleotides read TGTGCCATCAATGCGGGGGGGCAAGATACGCAGTATTTT. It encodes CAINAGGQDTQYF.

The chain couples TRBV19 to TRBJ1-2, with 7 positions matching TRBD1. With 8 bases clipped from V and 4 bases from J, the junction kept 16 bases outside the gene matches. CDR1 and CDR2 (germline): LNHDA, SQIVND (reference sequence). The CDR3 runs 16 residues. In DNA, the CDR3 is TGTGCCAGTGGTGCCTTATTTGGGACAGTGGTCTATGGCTACACCTTC. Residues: CASGALFGTVVYGYTF.

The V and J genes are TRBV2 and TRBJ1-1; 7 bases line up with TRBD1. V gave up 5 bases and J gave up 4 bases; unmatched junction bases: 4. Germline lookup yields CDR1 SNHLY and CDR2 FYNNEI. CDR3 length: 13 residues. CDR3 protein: CASSPGQATEAFF. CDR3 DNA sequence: TGTGCCAGCAGTCCCGGACAGGCCACTGAAGCTTTCTTT.

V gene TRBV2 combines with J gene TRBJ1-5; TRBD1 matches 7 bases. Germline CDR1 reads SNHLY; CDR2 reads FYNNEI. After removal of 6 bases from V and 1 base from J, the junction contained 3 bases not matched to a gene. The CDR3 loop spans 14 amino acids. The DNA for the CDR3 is TGTGCCAGCAGCCTACAGGGGAGCAATCAGCCCCAGCATTTT. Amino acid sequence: CASSLQGSNQPQHF.

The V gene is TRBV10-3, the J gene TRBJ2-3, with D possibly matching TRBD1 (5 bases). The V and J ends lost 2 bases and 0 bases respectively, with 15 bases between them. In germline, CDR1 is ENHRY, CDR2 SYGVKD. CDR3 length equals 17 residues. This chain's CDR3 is CAISETIDSYSTDTQYF. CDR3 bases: TGTGCCATCAGTGAGACCATAGACAGTTACAGCACAGATACGCAGTATTTT.

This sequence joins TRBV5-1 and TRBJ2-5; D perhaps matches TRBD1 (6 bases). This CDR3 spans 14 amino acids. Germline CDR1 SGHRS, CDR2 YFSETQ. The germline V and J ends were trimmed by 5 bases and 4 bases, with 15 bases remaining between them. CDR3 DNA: TGCGCCAGCAGGCAAATTTGGACAGTAGAGACCCAGTACTTC. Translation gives CASRQIWTVETQYF.

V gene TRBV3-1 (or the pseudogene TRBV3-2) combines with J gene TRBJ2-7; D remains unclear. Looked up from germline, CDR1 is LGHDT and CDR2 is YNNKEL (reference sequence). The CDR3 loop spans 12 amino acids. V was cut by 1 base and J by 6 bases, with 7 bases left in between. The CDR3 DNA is TGTGCCAGCAGCCAAGGGGCTGGCGAGCAGTACTTC. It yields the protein CASSQGAGEQYF.

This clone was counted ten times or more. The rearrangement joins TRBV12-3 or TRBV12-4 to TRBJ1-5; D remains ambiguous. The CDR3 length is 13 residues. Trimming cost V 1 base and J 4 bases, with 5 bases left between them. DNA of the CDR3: TGTGCCAGCAGTTTAGATTTAAATCAGCCCCAGCATTTT. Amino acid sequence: CASSLDLNQPQHF.

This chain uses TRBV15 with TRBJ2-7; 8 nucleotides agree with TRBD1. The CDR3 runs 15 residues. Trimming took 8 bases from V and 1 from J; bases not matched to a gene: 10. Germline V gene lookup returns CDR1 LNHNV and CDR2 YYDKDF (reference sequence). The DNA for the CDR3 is TGTGCCACCCGTGCAGGAGGACAGGGATCCTACGAGCAGTACTTC. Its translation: CATRAGGQGSYEQYF.

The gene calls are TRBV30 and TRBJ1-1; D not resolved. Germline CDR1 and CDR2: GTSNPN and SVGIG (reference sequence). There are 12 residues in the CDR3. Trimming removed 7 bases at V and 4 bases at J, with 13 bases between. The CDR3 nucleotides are TGTGCCTTGATGCGCCAGGCCACTGAAGCTTTCTTT. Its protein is CALMRQATEAFF.

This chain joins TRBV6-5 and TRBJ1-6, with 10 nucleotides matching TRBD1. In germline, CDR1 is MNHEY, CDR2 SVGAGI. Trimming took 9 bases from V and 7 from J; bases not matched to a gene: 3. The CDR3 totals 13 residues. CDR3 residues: CASWTGGNSPLHF. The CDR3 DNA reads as TGTGCCAGTTGGACAGGGGGAAATTCACCCCTCCACTTT.

The DNA for the CDR3 is TGTGCCTCGCAACTCCGGGACAGGTCCTATGAGCAGTTCTTC. This codes for CASQLRDRSYEQFF. The gene calls are TRBV30 and TRBJ2-1, with TRBD1 identical over 8 bases. CDR1 GTSNPN and CDR2 SVGIG come from the germline V gene (reference sequence). CDR3 length equals 14 residues. Trimming took 7 bases from V and 8 from J; bases not matched to a gene: 13.

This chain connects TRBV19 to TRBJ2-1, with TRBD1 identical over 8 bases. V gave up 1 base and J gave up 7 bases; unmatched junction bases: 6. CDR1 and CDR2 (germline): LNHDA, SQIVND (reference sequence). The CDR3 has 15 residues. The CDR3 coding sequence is TGTGCCAGTAGTATAGTGGGGGGACAGGCTAATGAGCAGTTCTTC. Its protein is CASSIVGGQANEQFF.

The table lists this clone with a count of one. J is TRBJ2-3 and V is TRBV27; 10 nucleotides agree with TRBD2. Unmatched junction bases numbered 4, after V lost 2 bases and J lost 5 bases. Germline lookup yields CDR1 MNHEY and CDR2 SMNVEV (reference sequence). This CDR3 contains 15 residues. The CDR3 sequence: CASSLISGGQDTQYF. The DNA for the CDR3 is TGTGCCAGCAGTTTAATTAGCGGGGGGCAAGATACGCAGTATTTT.

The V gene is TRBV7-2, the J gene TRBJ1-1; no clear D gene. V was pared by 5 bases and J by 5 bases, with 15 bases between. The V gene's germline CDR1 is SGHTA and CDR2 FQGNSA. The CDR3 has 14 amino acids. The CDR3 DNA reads TGTGCCAGCAGCCCCCACGGAGTCGGGACTGAAGCTTTCTTT. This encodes CASSPHGVGTEAFF.

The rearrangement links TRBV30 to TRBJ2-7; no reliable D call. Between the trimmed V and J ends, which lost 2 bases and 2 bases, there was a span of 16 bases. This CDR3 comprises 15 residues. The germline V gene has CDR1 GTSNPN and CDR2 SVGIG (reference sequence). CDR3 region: CAWSKMGPRPYEQYF. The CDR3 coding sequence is TGTGCCTGGAGTAAAATGGGCCCTCGCCCCTACGAGCAGTACTTC.

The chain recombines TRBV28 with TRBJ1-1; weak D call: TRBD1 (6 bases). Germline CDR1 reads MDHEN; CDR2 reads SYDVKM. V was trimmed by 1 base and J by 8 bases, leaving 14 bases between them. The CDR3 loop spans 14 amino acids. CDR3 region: CASSLYNRVSEAFF. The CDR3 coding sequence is TGTGCCAGCAGTTTATACAACAGGGTATCCGAAGCTTTCTTT.

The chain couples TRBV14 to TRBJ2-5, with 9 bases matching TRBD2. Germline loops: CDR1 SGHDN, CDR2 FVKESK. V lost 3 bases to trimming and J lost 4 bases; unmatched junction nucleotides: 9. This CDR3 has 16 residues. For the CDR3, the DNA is TGTGCCAGCAGCCACTCGGGTATAGCGGGAGTAGAGACCCAGTACTTC. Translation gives CASSHSGIAGVETQYF.

CDR3 protein: CAWSWSSGAYNEQFF. CDR3 coding DNA: TGTGCCTGGAGCTGGTCTAGCGGAGCGTACAATGAGCAGTTCTTC. The chain joins TRBV30 to TRBJ2-1, with 7 bases lining up with TRBD2. Germline CDR1 and CDR2: GTSNPN and SVGIG (reference sequence). The CDR3 is made up of 15 amino acids. Losses at the gene ends were 3 bases for V and 4 bases for J; bases not matched to a gene: 9.

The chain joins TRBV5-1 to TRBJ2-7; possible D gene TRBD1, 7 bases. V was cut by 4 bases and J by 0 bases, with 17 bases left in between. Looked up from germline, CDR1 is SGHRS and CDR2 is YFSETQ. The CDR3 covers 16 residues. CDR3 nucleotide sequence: TGCGCCAGCAGCGATGGCGACAGGGAGGCCTCCTACGAGCAGTACTTC. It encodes CASSDGDREASYEQYF.